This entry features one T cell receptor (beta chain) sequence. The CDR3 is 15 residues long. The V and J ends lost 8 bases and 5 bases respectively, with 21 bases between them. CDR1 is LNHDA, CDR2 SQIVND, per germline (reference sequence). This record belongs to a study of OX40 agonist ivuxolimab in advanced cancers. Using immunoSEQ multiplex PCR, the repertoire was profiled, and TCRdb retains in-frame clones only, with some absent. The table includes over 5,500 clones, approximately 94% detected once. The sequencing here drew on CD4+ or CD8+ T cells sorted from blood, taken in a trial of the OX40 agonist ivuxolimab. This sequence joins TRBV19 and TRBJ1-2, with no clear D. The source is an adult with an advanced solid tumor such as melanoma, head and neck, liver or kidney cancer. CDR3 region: CASRPPPPDTYGYTF. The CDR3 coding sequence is TGTGCCAGTCGCCCCCCCCCACCCGACACGTATGGCTACACCTTC.